Below, 25 T cell receptor beta chains from the same sample are listed, as sequenced in a study of shared clonotypes between healthy human individuals. Sequencing was performed with immunoSEQ multiplex PCR; in TCRdb, only in-frame clones are kept and a portion is missing. The data contain 97,000 or so clones, approximately 51% of them singletons. Material: PBMCs. These TCRs come from a woman between 40 and 55 years old in good health. Some clones in this sample may be carry-over from other donors' samples.

This clone was seen many times. This chain connects TRBV6-6 to TRBJ1-2; 9 bases are a match to TRBD1. This CDR3 comprises 13 residues. The V and J ends lost 6 bases and 8 bases, in that order; junction bases with no gene match: 7. Germline-derived CDR1 and CDR2 are MNHNY and SVGAGI (reference sequence). The CDR3 DNA follows: TGTGCCAGCAGCCTGAACAGGGGGCAGGGCTACACCTTC. It yields the protein CASSLNRGQGYTF.

By share of the sample, this clone is medium-sized. The chain is built from TRBV30 and TRBJ1-1; D not certain. This CDR3 region has 13 residues. Germline assignment: CDR1 GTSNPN and CDR2 SVGIG (reference sequence). Trimming shortened V by 4 bases and J by 3 bases, and 12 bases separated the two germline ends. CDR3 coding DNA: TGTGCCTGGAATCGGGATTTGTACACTGAAGCTTTCTTT. Its protein is CAWNRDLYTEAFF.

This clone occurred a few times. This is likely an artifact of a read error, given a far larger clone one base away. The V gene is TRBV21-1, the J gene TRBJ2-6. TRBV21-1 is noted as a pseudogene. The length of the CDR3 is 16 residues. The CDR3 here is CASSKVGISGTNVLTF. CDR3 sequence (DNA): TGTGCCAGCAGCAAAGTCGGCATCTCTGGGACCAACGTCCTGACTTTC.

About this clone: A read error is the likely source, as a far larger clone sits one nucleotide away. The rearrangement links TRBV9 to TRBJ2-7; the match to TRBD2 covers 8 bases. Germline V gene data show CDR1 as SGDLS and CDR2 as YYNGEE. CDR3 length: 15 amino acids. Here the CDR3 reads CASSFGLAEPYERYF. In DNA form, the CDR3 reads TGTGCCAGCAGCTTCGGACTAGCCGAGCCCTACGAGCGGTACTTC.

The chain uses TRBV2 and TRBJ2-7; D is ambiguous. Trimming cost V 5 bases and J 6 bases, with 14 bases left between them. Germline CDR1 reads SNHLY; CDR2 reads FYNNEI. The CDR3 extends over 13 amino acids. CDR3 nucleotides: TGTGCCAGCAGTCCTTCTACTATGCGCGAGCAGTACTTC. Translated, it gives CASSPSTMREQYF.

The rearrangement joins TRBV27 to TRBJ2-3; weak D call: TRBD1 (5 bases). Looked up from germline, CDR1 is MNHEY and CDR2 is SMNVEV (reference sequence). The CDR3 covers 13 residues. Deletions cut 4 bases from V and 4 bases from J, with 9 bases between. CDR3 in DNA: TGTGCCAGCAGTTCGGACACCTCAGATACGCAGTATTTT. Amino acid sequence: CASSSDTSDTQYF.

This chain links TRBV30 with TRBJ1-1; possible D gene TRBD1, 5 bases. This CDR3 is 13 amino acids long. The germline CDR1 and CDR2 sequences are GTSNPN and SVGIG (reference sequence). V shed 3 bases and J shed 4 bases, with 12 bases lying between them. The CDR3 here is CAWRRWDGTEAFF. CDR3 nucleotide sequence: TGTGCCTGGAGGAGGTGGGACGGCACTGAAGCTTTCTTT.

This clone was seen ten or more times. The V gene is TRBV30, the J gene TRBJ2-5; possible D gene TRBD2, 6 bases. The J call may be wrong; the DNA end is better matched by TRBJ2-7. The CDR3 has 17 amino acids. The germline V gene encodes CDR1 GTSNPN and CDR2 SVGIG (reference sequence). The CDR3 DNA is TGTGCCTGGAAGAAGGGAAGACTAGGACTCAACTCCTACGAGCAGTACTTC. Its translation is CAWKKGRLGLNSYEQYF.

The chain employs TRBV5-1 and TRBJ2-7, with 7 bases fitting TRBD1. Germline CDR1 reads SGHRS; CDR2 reads YFSETQ. The CDR3 runs to 16 residues. The J segment lost 5 bases and the V segment lost 0 bases, leaving 11 bases of the junction unmatched. In DNA, the CDR3 is TGCGCCAGCAGCTTGGCCCCGGGGACAGAAGGCCACGAGCAGTACTTC. This translates into CASSLAPGTEGHEQYF.

Of note for this clone: A far larger clone differs by one base, so this is likely a read error. At the DNA level, this CDR3 is encoded by other sequences in the same sample as well. The V and J genes are TRBV28 and TRBJ2-3, with no clear D. The V gene's germline CDR1 is MDHEN and CDR2 SYDVKM. The CDR3 spans 15 residues. CDR3 amino acids: CASSFTAQVRNTQYF. In DNA form, the CDR3 reads TGTGCCAGTAGTTTTACGGCCCAAGTCCGCAATACGCAGTATTTT.

In this sample, this clone turned up many times. The chain couples TRBV5-1 to TRBJ2-1, with TRBD1 identical over 9 bases. After removal of 0 bases from V and 9 bases from J, the junction contained 10 bases not matched to a gene. The CDR3 runs 16 residues. Germline V gene sequence: CDR1 SGHRS, CDR2 YFSETQ. The CDR3 DNA is TGCGCCAGCAGCTTGGGGACCCGGACAGGGGTTACTGAGCAGTTCTTC. Its protein is CASSLGTRTGVTEQFF.

For this clone: This clone may be a read error of a much larger clone one base away. The chain carries TRBV27 and TRBJ1-2, with 7 bases fitting TRBD1. Losses at the gene ends were 8 bases for V and 8 bases for J; bases not matched to a gene: 5. The germline V gene has CDR1 MNHEY and CDR2 SMNVEV (reference sequence). This CDR3 has 11 amino acids. CDR3 DNA sequence: TGTGCCAGCGGACAGGATAGCGGCTACACCTTC. This translates into CASGQDSGYTF.

This clone has a handful of counts. V is TRBV28 and J is TRBJ2-1, with 7 bases lining up with TRBD2. CDR1 and CDR2 (germline): MDHEN, SYDVKM. This CDR3 has 15 residues. J gave up 5 bases and V 3 bases, and 7 bases lay outside the gene matches. The CDR3 DNA reads TGTGCCAGCAGTTTCGGCGGGAGTAGCCACAATGAGCAGTTCTTC. It is translated as CASSFGGSSHNEQFF.

This clone appeared a few times. The CDR3 loop is CASSLASWSGEQFF. CDR3 bases: TGTGCCAGCAGCTTAGCGTCCTGGTCGGGTGAGCAGTTCTTC. The chain is built from TRBV11-3 and TRBJ2-1; D remains unclear. Trimming shortened V by 1 base and J by 9 bases, and 13 bases separated the two germline ends. The CDR3 runs to 14 residues. Germline CDR1 SGHNT, CDR2 YENEEA.

This chain uses TRBV7-2 with TRBJ2-7; D not certain. Germline V gene sequence: CDR1 SGHTA, CDR2 FQGNSA. The CDR3 is 14 residues long. Trimming removed 2 bases at V and 3 bases at J, with 11 bases between. The CDR3 DNA follows: TGTGCCAGCAGCTTAAACCCGTCAGGCTACGAGCAGTACTTC. Translating gives CASSLNPSGYEQYF.

For this clone: This may be a read error: a much more frequent sequence differs by one nucleotide. The chain combines TRBV7-2 with TRBJ1-4; possibly TRBD1 for D (6 bases). CDR3 length: 15 residues. Looked up from germline, CDR1 is SGHTA and CDR2 is FQGNSA. In DNA, the CDR3 is TGTGCCAGCAGCTCCGACAGGCACGCTAATGAAAAACTGTCTTTT. Its translation is CASSSDRHANEKLSF.

This clone was recorded at least ten times. Its ends do not fully match the called genes, so a read error is possible. The same CDR3 is also encoded by other DNA sequences in this sample. CDR3 amino acids: CAWGNEKLFF. CDR3 DNA sequence: TGTGCCTGGGGAAATGAAAAGCTGTTTTTT. V gene TRBV30 combines with J gene TRBJ1-4; D is uncertain. There are 10 residues in the CDR3. Germline V gene lookup returns CDR1 GTSNPN and CDR2 SVGIG (reference sequence).

Comments on this clone: The DNA is omitted, as the CDR3 cannot be located on it reliably, and the CDR3 follows TCRdb's listing. The chain joins TRBV30 to TRBJ2-3; the listed D gene, TRBD2, was not tested against the DNA. The CDR3 totals 11 residues, both ends included. The germline V gene has CDR1 GTSNPN and CDR2 SVGIG (reference sequence). The CDR3 protein is CAWAIGTSGQF.

Comments on this clone: A much larger clone lies a single base off, so this may be a read error. The CDR3 protein is CAGTQGVGPYNEQFF. In nucleotides, the CDR3 is TGCGCCGGCACCCAAGGGGTGGGACCCTACAATGAGCAGTTCTTC. The V call is TRBV4-3, the J call TRBJ2-1; either TRBD1 or TRBD2 may fit D (5 bases each). The CDR3 is made up of 15 amino acids. V was clipped by 11 bases and J by 2 bases, with 19 bases between them. Germline V CDR1 and CDR2: LGHNA, YSLEER.

This rearrangement joins TRBV5-4 to TRBJ1-6; maybe TRBD1 (6 bases). Germline CDR1 reads SGHNT; CDR2 reads YYREEE (reference sequence). The CDR3 extends over 15 amino acids. V lost 2 bases, J lost 11 bases, and 17 bases lay in between. The DNA for the CDR3 is TGTGCCAGCAGCTTTAACAGGGAGGGGCAGGCACCCCTCCACTTT. The encoded protein is CASSFNREGQAPLHF.

This clone was found a few times. The rearrangement links TRBV6-5 to TRBJ2-7, with D tentatively TRBD2 (6 bases). Between the trimmed V and J ends, which lost 0 bases and 3 bases, there was a span of 6 bases. CDR1 MNHEY and CDR2 SVGAGI come from the germline V gene. This CDR3 comprises 13 residues. The CDR3 here is CASSYSRDYEQYF. The CDR3 DNA follows: TGTGCCAGCAGTTACTCGCGGGACTACGAGCAGTACTTC.

Only one count was recorded for this clone. The chain uses TRBV30 and TRBJ2-7; D unclear. CDR1 GTSNPN and CDR2 SVGIG come from the germline V gene (reference sequence). The CDR3 has 11 residues. The V end lost 3 bases, the J end lost 3 bases, and 6 bases lay between the germline ends. CDR3 sequence (DNA): TGTGCCTGGAGCGGCGTCTACGAGCAGTACTTC. The encoded protein is CAWSGVYEQYF.

The J gene is TRBJ2-7, the V gene TRBV4-3, with 10 bases that match TRBD2. The CDR3 has 16 amino acids. Germline V gives CDR1 LGHNA, CDR2 YSLEER. V was clipped by 0 bases and J by 3 bases; unmatched bases: 5. The CDR3 sequence: CASSQDFLAGDYEQYF. CDR3 DNA sequence: TGCGCCAGCAGCCAAGATTTCCTAGCGGGAGACTACGAGCAGTACTTC.

The chain links TRBV7-2 to TRBJ1-3; D gene uncertain. The CDR3 contains 14 residues. The V end lost 5 bases, the J end lost 4 bases, and 12 bases lay between the germline ends. CDR1 and CDR2 (germline): SGHTA, FQGNSA. The CDR3 loop reads CASSPRGGGNTIYF. The CDR3 DNA follows: TGTGCCAGCAGCCCTCGAGGAGGAGGAAACACCATATATTTT.

The CDR3 sequence: CASSSGGQGEYGYTF. The CDR3 region has the DNA TGTGCCAGCAGCTCCGGTGGACAGGGGGAGTATGGCTACACCTTC. This chain links TRBV5-4 with TRBJ1-2; TRBD1 aligns across 10 bases. The V gene's germline CDR1 is SGHNT and CDR2 YYREEE (reference sequence). The J segment lost 5 bases and the V segment lost 3 bases, leaving 7 bases of the junction unmatched. This CDR3 spans 15 amino acids.